The source of this T cell receptor beta chain is a study of blood T cells in healthy people across ages. The use of a sample-barcoded 5' primer and a J-beta primer mix characterized a second PCR of 7 to 11 cycles. TCRdb re-derived calls from the 5' RACE reads in MiXCR, one entry per CDR3 protein. Here the sample spans approximately 1.5 million distinct CDR3 sequences, around 36% being singletons. The sample consisted of blood. The sequence was obtained from a woman aged 25 to 45 in good health.

CDR3 sequence (DNA): TGTGCCAGCAGCCAAGCGTCTACCGGGAGATACAATGAGCAGTTCTTC. Translation: CASSQASTGRYNEQFF. V and J are TRBV4-2 and TRBJ2-1; a possible D gene is TRBD2 (6 bases). The CDR3 has 16 residues. V was trimmed by 1 base and J by 4 bases, leaving 14 bases between them. Germline-derived CDR1 and CDR2 are LGHNA and YNFKEQ.